Listed below are T cell receptor beta chains from one sample, sequenced in a study of T cells in Graves' hyperthyroidism and ophthalmopathy. From the multiplex PCR reads, TCRdb called clonotypes with MiXCR, one entry per CDR3 protein. The table has some 720,000 distinct CDR3 sequences, about 17% seen once. Material: blood. All receptors come from a man in his late teens or twenties with Graves' hyperthyroidism. Both conserved end residues are part of each CDR3. D genes are given only for firm matches. For some rows the clone size is stated as once, few or many, or as a class when expanded; others skip it.

D: -; size: -; V: TRBV6-1; J: TRBJ1-2; DNA: TGTGCCAGCCGACAGACAGTTAACTATGGCTACACCTTC; CDR3: CASRQTVNYGYTF
D: TRBD1; size: -; V: TRBV19; J: TRBJ1-2; DNA: TGTGCCAGTACCGACAGGGGGCAAGGCTACACCTTC; CDR3: CASTDRGQGYTF
D: TRBD2; size: -; V: TRBV20-1; J: TRBJ2-7; DNA: TGCAGTGCTAGAAGGACTAGCGGGCCCCCCTACGAGCAGTACTTC; CDR3: CSARRTSGPPYEQYF
D: -; size: many; V: TRBV2; J: TRBJ1-1; DNA: TGTGCCAGGGGACCGGACCGCCAGGAGAACACTGAAGCTTTCTTT; CDR3: CARGPDRQENTEAFF
D: -; size: once; V: TRBV12-3/TRBV12-4; J: TRBJ2-1; DNA: TGTGCCAGCAGTCAAGGAGGACCCCGGGGTGAGCAGCTCTTC; CDR3: CASSQGGPRGEQLF
D: TRBD1; size: few; V: TRBV25-1; J: TRBJ1-1; DNA: TGTGCCAGCAGTGATGGGACAGGCCCCCGGAACACTGAAGCTTTCTTT; CDR3: CASSDGTGPRNTEAFF
D: TRBD1; size: -; V: TRBV28; J: TRBJ2-5; DNA: TGTGCCAGCAGTCACCGGGACAGGCCCAGGACCCAGTACTTC; CDR3: CASSHRDRPRTQYF
D: -; size: many; V: TRBV11-2; J: TRBJ1-1; DNA: TGTGCCAGCAGCCCCCTTTCCCCCTCGAACACTGAAGCTTTCTTT; CDR3: CASSPLSPSNTEAFF
D: TRBD2; size: -; V: TRBV7-3; J: TRBJ2-3; DNA: TGTACCAGCAGCTTACGACTAGCGGCTAGCACAGATACGCAGTATTTT; CDR3: CTSSLRLAASTDTQYF
D: -; size: few; V: TRBV5-1; J: TRBJ1-2; DNA: TGCGCCAGCAGCTCACAGGGCGACTATGGCTACACCTTC; CDR3: CASSSQGDYGYTF
D: -; size: -; V: TRBV19; J: TRBJ2-6; DNA: TGTGCCAGTAGGATTGTTGGGGCCAACGTCCTGACTTTC; CDR3: CASRIVGANVLTF
D: -; size: many; V: TRBV18; J: TRBJ2-1; DNA: TGTGCCAGCTCACCCGGACGTCAGCCCAACAATGAGCAGTTCTTC; CDR3: CASSPGRQPNNEQFF
D: -; size: few; V: TRBV6-1; J: TRBJ1-1; DNA: TGTGCCGCCAGGGGCAGTACTGAAGCTTTCTTT; CDR3: CAARGSTEAFF
D: -; size: few; V: TRBV7-2; J: TRBJ2-7; DNA: TGTGCCAGCAGCCGACGGGACTTCAACTACGAGCAGTACTTC; CDR3: CASSRRDFNYEQYF
D: TRBD1; size: -; V: TRBV27; J: TRBJ2-2; DNA: TGTGCCAGCAGTCGCACCGGGACAGGGAAGACCGGGGAGCTGTTTTTT; CDR3: CASSRTGTGKTGELFF
D: TRBD2; size: many; V: TRBV20-1; J: TRBJ2-7; DNA: TGCAGTGCTAGGGAGACTAGCGGTCTTAGTGAGCAGTACTTC; CDR3: CSARETSGLSEQYF
D: -; size: -; V: TRBV20-1; J: TRBJ1-5; DNA: TGCAGTGCTAGCGAGTTTAGCAATCAGCCCCAGCATTTT; CDR3: CSASEFSNQPQHF